The source of this TCR beta chain is a study of cytomegalovirus exposure and HLA in healthy donors. Findings and limits, study-wide: Cytomegalovirus association was assigned to about 150 TCR beta chains. For most TCR beta V segments, an earlier analysis put the productive rate at about 87% or about 30% of the time. Analysis performed later showed TCR beta chains linked to HLA being more clonally expanded than equally common others.

The primer mix had 60 Vbeta and 13 Jbeta primers. Sequencing used immunoSEQ multiplex PCR; TCRdb keeps in-frame clones, though not all of them. This table has about 200,000 clones, around three quarters appearing once. In the case of this clone: Its antigen is currently unknown.

Germline lookup yields CDR1 MNHEY and CDR2 SMNVEV (reference sequence). V was clipped by 4 bases and J by 5 bases; unmatched bases: 9. This CDR3 has 15 amino acids. The TCR comes from a woman younger than 45 in good health and CMV-seropositive. The rearrangement links TRBV27 to TRBJ2-7, with 9 positions matching TRBD1. Sequencing was performed on PBMCs. The CDR3 bases are TGTGCCAGCAGTTCGCCGGGACAGGGAATCCACGAGCAGTACTTC. It yields the protein CASSSPGQGIHEQYF.